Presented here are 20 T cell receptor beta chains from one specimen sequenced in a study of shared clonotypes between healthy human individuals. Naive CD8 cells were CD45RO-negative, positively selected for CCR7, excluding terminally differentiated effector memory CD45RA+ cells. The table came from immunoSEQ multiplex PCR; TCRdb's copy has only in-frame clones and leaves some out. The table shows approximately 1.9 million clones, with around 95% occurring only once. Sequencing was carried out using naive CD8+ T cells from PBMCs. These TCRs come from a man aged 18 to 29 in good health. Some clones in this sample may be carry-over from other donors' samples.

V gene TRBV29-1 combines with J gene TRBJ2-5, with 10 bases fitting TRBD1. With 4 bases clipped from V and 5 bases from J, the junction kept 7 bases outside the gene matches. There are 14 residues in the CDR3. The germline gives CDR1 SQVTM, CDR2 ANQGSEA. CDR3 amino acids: CSVGQGAFSETQYF. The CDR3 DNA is TGCAGCGTTGGACAGGGGGCGTTTTCCGAGACCCAGTACTTC. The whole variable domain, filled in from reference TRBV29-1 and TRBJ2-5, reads SAVISQKPSRDICQRGTSLTIQCQVDSQVTMMFWYRQQPGQSLTLIATANQGSEATYESGFVIDKFPISRPNLTFSTLTVSNMSPEDSSIYLCSVGQGAFSETQYFGPGTRLLVL.

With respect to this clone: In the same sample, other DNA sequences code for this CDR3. The CDR3 DNA sequence: TGTGCCAGCAGCTTGACTTACACCGGGGAGCTGTTTTTT. It translates to CASSLTYTGELFF. The genes are TRBV7-9 and TRBJ2-2; D unclear. The CDR3 is 13 amino acids. Per the germline V gene, CDR1 is SEHNR and CDR2 is FQNEAQ (reference sequence). V lost 3 bases, J lost 3 bases, and 5 bases lay in between.

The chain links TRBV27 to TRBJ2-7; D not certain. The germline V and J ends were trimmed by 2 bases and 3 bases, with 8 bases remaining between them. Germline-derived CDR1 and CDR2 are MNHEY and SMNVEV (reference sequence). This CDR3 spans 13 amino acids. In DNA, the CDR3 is TGTGCCAGCAGTTTAGCAGCTTACTACGAGCAGTACTTC. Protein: CASSLAAYYEQYF.

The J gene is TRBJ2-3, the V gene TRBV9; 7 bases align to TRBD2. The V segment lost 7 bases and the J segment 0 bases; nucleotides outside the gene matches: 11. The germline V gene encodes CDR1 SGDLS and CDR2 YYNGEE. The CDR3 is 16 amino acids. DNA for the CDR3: TGTGCCAGCGGAGAGAGTCTAGCGGAGAGCACAGATACGCAGTATTTT. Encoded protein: CASGESLAESTDTQYF.

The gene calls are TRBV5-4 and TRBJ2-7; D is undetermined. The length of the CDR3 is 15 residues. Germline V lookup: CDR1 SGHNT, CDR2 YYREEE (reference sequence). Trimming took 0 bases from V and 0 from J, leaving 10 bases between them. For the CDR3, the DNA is TGTGCCAGCAGCTTGGGTGGCAGCCTCTCCTACGAGCAGTACTTC. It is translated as CASSLGGSLSYEQYF.

CDR3 amino acids: CASSSRRGTPASYEQYF. CDR3 DNA: TGTGCCAGCAGCTCAAGGCGCGGGACACCGGCGTCCTACGAGCAGTACTTC. The chain carries TRBV7-2 and TRBJ2-7; D might be TRBD1 or TRBD2, each matching 6 bases. The germline gives CDR1 SGHTA, CDR2 FQGNSA. Trimming left V 4 bases short and J 1 base short, with 20 bases between. CDR3 length: 17 amino acids.

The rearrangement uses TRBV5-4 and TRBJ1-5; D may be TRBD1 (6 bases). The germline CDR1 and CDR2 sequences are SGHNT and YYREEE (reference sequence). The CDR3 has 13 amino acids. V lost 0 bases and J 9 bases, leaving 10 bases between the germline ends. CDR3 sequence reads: CASSLGRGWPQHF. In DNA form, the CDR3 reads TGTGCCAGCAGCTTGGGGAGGGGGTGGCCCCAGCATTTT.

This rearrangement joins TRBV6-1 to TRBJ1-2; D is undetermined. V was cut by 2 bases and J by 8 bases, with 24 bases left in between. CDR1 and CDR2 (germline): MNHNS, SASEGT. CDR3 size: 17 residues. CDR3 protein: CASSELEVYSGLSGYTF. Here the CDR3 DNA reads TGTGCCAGCAGTGAATTGGAGGTGTACAGTGGATTAAGCGGCTACACCTTC.

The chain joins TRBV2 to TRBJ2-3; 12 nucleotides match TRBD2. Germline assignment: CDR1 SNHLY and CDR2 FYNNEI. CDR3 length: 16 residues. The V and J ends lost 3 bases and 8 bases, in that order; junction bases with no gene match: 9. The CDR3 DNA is TGTGCCAGCAGTGAGTGGCTAGCGGGAGGGCCGAGTACGCAGTATTTT. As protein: CASSEWLAGGPSTQYF.

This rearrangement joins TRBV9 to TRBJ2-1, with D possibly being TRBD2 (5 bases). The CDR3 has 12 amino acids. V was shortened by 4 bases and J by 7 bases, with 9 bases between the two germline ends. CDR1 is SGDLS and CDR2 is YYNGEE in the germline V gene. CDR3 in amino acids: CASSTGENEQFF. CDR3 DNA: TGTGCCAGCAGCACCGGGGAGAATGAGCAGTTCTTC.

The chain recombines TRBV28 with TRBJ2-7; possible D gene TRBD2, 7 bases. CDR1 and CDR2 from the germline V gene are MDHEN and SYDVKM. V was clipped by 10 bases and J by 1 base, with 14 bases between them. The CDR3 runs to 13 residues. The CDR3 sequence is CAIRGGGSYEQYF. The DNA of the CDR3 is TGTGCCATCAGAGGGGGGGGGTCCTACGAGCAGTACTTC.

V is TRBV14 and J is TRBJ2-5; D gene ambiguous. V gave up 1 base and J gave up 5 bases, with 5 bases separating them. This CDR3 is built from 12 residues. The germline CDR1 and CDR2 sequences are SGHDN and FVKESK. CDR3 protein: CASSQVSETQYF. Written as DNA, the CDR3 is TGTGCCAGCAGCCAAGTCTCTGAGACCCAGTACTTC.

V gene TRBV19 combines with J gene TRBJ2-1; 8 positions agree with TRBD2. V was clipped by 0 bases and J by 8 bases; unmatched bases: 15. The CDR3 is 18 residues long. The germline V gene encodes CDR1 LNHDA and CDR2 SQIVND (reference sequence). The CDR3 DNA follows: TGTGCCAGTAGTATAGACGTCGCCGGGGGTAGCGGGATCTATGAGCAGTTCTTC. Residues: CASSIDVAGGSGIYEQFF.

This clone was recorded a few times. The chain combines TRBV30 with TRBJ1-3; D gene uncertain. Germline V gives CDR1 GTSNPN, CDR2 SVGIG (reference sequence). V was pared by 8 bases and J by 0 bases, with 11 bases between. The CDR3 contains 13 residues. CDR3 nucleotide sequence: TGTGCCGTCGGGTCCGTCTCTGGAAACACCATATATTTT. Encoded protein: CAVGSVSGNTIYF.

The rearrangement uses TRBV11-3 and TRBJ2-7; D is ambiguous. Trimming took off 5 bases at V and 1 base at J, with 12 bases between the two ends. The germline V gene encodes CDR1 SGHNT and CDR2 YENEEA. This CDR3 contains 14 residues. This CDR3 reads CASSPDGVSYEQYF. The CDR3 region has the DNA TGTGCCAGCAGCCCAGATGGAGTGTCCTACGAGCAGTACTTC.

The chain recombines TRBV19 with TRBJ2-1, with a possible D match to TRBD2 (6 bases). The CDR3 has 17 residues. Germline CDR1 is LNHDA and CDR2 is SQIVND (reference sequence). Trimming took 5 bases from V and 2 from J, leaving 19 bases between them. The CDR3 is CASSQPEGSGTYNEQFF. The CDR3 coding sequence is TGTGCCAGTAGTCAACCAGAGGGTAGCGGAACCTACAATGAGCAGTTCTTC. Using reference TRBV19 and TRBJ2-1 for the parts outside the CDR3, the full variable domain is DGGITQSPKYLFRKEGQNVTLSCEQNLNHDAMYWYRQDPGQGLRLIYYSQIVNDFQKGDIAEGYSVSREKKESFPLTVTSAQKNPTAFYLCASSQPEGSGTYNEQFFGPGTRLTVL.

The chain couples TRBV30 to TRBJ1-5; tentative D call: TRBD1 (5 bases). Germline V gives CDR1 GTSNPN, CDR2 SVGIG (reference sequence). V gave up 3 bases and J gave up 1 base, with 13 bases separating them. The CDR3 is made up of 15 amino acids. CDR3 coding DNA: TGTGCCTGGAGCCGGGGGACTTCAAGCAATCAGCCCCAGCATTTT. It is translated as CAWSRGTSSNQPQHF.

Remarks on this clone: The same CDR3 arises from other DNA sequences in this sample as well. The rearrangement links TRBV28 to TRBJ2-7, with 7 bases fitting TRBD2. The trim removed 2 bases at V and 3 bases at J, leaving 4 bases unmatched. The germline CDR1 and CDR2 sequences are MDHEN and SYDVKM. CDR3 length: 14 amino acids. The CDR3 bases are TGTGCCAGCAGTTTACCGGGACTAATCTACGAGCAGTACTTC. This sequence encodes CASSLPGLIYEQYF.

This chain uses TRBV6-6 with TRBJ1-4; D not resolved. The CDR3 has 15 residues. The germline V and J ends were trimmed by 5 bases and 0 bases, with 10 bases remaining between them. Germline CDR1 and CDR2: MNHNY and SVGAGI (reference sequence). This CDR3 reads CASSRADPTNEKLFF. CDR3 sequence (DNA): TGTGCCAGCAGTAGGGCAGATCCAACTAATGAAAAACTGTTTTTT.

CDR3 DNA sequence: TGTGCCAGTAGTATAGGAAGAGGGCAGGTTTACGAGCAGTACTTC. Its translation: CASSIGRGQVYEQYF. J is TRBJ2-7 and V is TRBV19, with D perhaps matching TRBD2 (5 bases). The CDR3 length is 15 residues. Trimming shortened V by 1 base and J by 4 bases, and 14 bases separated the two germline ends. Per germline, CDR1 LNHDA and CDR2 SQIVND (reference sequence).